Given below is one T cell receptor (beta chain) in context. The protocol was immunoSEQ multiplex PCR, while the TCRdb copy is restricted to in-frame clones and leaves out a portion. The table includes 95,000 to 100,000 clones, 91% detected once. With V trimmed by 6 bases and J by 6 bases, 15 bases remained unmatched. The germline V gene encodes CDR1 MDHEN and CDR2 SYDVKM. The CDR3 totals 17 residues. This sample was included in a study of T cell responses to AZD1222 COVID-19 vaccine. The clonotype was recovered from an adult who received the AZD1222 COVID-19 vaccine. The chain has TRBV28 and TRBJ1-4; 8 bases match TRBD1. The material sequenced was peripheral blood, taken 28 days after the second AZD1222 dose. The CDR3 loop reads CASSPNPAGTGHEKLFF. CDR3 sequence (DNA): TGTGCCAGCAGCCCAAACCCAGCCGGGACAGGCCATGAAAAACTGTTTTTT.